This T cell receptor beta chain came from a study of T cell responses to AZD1222 COVID-19 vaccine. Broader study findings: CD4 TCRs linked to vaccination spanned spike, dominating at 160-218 and 743-854. Donors, mostly white British, included more females; clonal diversity was possibly underestimated.

As regards this clone: Its antigen is not identified.

The CDR3 loop spans 10 amino acids. Germline V gives CDR1 SQVTM, CDR2 ANQGSEA. Trimming took off 7 bases at V and 9 bases at J, with 10 bases between the two ends. Clones were sequenced by immunoSEQ multiplex PCR, and TCRdb holds only the in-frame ones, with some missing. Altogether approximately 110,000 clones are present, roughly nine tenths being singletons, with the ten largest covering 3.5% to 5%. V is TRBV29-1 and J is TRBJ2-1; possible D gene TRBD1, 5 bases. This clonotype was sampled from an adult in good health. The material was peripheral blood, obtained on day 0 of AZD1222 vaccination. The CDR3 DNA sequence: TGCAGCGCTGCTCAGGGTGAGCAGTTCTTC. Its translation: CSAAQGEQFF.